This T cell receptor (beta chain) was identified in a study of T-cell reconstitution after alpha-beta-depleted transplantation in children. In regard to this clonotype: Its antigen is undetermined.

This CDR3 has 13 residues. The germline CDR1 and CDR2 sequences are SGHDT and YYEEEE. V trimming: 4 bases; J trimming: 8 bases; junction bases outside the gene matches: 6. Unique molecular identifiers were used in preparing the TCRbeta library. TCRdb passed the PCR reads through MiXCR, listing each CDR3 protein once. The profile shows more than 400,000 distinct CDR3 sequences, over 40% of them singletons. Study-level points and caveats: The study reportedly traced alpha-beta T cells about two months after transplant to several hundred expanded graft clones. Among T cells one year after transplant, newly produced cells accounted for most counts and diversity. Some patients' high day-60 TCRbeta diversity was attributed to recipient cells surviving conditioning.

This chain links TRBV5-6 with TRBJ1-2; 9 bases agree with TRBD1. This receptor was obtained from a girl aged 2 to 9 with aplastic anemia, due to receive a stem cell transplant. The sample was PBMCs, taken before TCRalphabeta/CD19-depleted stem cell transplant. The CDR3 region is CASSAGTGYGYTF. The CDR3 nucleotides read TGTGCCAGCAGCGCCGGGACAGGGTACGGCTACACCTTC.